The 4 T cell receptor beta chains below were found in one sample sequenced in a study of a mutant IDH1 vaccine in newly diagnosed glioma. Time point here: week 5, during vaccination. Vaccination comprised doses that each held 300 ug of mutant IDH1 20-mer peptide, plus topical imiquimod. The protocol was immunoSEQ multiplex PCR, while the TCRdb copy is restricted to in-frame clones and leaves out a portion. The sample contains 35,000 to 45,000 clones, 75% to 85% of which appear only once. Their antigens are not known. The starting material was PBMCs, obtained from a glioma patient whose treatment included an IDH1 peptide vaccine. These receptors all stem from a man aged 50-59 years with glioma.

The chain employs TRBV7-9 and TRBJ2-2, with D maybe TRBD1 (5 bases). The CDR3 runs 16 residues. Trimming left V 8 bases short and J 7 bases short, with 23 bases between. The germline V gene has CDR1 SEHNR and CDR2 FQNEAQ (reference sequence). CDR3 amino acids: CASGNGSPGSRGELFF. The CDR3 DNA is TGTGCCAGCGGAAATGGATCTCCAGGGTCCCGCGGGGAGCTGTTTTTT.

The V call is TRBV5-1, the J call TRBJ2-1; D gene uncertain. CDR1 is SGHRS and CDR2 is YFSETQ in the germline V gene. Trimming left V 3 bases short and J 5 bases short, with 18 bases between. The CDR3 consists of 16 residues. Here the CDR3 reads CASSSPRALTHNEQFF. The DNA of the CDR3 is TGCGCCAGCAGCTCCCCCCGGGCGTTAACCCACAATGAGCAGTTCTTC.

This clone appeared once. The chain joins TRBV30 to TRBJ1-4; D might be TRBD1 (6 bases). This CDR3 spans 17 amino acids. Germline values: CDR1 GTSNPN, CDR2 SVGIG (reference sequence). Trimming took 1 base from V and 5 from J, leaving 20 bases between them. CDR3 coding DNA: TGTGCCTGGAGTGACCTATTAGCAGGGGCATCGAATGAAAAACTGTTTTTT. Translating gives CAWSDLLAGASNEKLFF.

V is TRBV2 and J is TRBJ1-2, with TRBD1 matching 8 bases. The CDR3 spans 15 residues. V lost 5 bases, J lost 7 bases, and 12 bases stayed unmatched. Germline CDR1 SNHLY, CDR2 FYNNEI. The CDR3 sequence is CASSQLGQGSRGYTF. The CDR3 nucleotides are TGTGCCAGCAGTCAACTAGGACAGGGATCGCGTGGCTACACCTTC. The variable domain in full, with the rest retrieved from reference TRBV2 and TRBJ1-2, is EPEVTQTPSHQVTQMGQEVILRCVPISNHLYFYWYRQILGQKVEFLVSFYNNEISEKSEIFDDQFSVERPDGSNFTLKIRSTKLEDSAMYFCASSQLGQGSRGYTFGSGTRLTVV.